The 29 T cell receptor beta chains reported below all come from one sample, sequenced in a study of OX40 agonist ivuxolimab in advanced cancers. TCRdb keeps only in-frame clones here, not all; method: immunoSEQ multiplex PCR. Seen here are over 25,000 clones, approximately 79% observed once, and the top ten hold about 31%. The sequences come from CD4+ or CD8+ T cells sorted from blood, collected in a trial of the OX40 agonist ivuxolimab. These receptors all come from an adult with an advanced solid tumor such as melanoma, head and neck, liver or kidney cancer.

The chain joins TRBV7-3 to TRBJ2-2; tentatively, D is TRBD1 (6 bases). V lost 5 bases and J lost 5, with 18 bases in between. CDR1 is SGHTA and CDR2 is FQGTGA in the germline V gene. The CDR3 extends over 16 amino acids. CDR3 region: CASSHIGQGWTGELFF. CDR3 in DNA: TGTGCCAGCAGCCACATCGGTCAGGGGTGGACCGGGGAGCTGTTTTTT.

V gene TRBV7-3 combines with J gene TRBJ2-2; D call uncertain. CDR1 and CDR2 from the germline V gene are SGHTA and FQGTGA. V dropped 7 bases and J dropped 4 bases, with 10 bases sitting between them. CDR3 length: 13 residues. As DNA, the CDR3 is TGTGCCAGCACCGAAATGACCACCGGGGAGCTGTTTTTT. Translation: CASTEMTTGELFF.

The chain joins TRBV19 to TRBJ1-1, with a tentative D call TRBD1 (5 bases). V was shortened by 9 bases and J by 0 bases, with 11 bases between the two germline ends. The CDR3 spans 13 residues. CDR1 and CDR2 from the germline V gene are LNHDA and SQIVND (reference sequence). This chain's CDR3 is CASRRQMNTEAFF. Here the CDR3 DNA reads TGTGCCAGCAGGCGACAGATGAACACTGAAGCTTTCTTT.

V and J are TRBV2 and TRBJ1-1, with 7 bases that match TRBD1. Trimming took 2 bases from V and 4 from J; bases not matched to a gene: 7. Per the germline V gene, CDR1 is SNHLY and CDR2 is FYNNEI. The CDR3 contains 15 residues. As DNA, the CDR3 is TGTGCCAGCAGTGAACGTGCCAGGGGGTCCACTGAAGCTTTCTTT. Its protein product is CASSERARGSTEAFF.

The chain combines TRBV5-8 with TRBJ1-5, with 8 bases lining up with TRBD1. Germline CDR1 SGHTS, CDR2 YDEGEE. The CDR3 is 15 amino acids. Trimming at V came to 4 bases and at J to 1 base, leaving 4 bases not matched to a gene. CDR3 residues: CASSTGQASNQPQHF. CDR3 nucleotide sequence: TGTGCCAGCAGCACGGGACAGGCAAGCAATCAGCCCCAGCATTTT.

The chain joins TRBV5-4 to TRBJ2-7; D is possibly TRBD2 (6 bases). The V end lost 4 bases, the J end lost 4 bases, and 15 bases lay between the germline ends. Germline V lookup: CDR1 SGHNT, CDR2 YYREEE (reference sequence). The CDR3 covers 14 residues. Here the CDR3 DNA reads TGTGCCAGCAGCGGAAGCGGGCTCCCTTACGAGCAGTACTTC. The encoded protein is CASSGSGLPYEQYF.

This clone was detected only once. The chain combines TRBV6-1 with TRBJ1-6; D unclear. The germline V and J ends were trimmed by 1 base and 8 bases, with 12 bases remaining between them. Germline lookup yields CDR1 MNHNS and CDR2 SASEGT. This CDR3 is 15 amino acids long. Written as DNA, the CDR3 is TGTGCCAGCAGTGAAGAATCGTCGAGGTATTCACCCCTCCACTTT. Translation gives CASSEESSRYSPLHF.

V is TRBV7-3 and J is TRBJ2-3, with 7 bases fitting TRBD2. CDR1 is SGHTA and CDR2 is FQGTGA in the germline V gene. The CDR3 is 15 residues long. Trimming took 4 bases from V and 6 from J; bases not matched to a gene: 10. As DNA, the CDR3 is TGTGCCAGCAGCTCCCAAAAGACTAGCTGGGATACGCAGTATTTT. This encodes CASSSQKTSWDTQYF.

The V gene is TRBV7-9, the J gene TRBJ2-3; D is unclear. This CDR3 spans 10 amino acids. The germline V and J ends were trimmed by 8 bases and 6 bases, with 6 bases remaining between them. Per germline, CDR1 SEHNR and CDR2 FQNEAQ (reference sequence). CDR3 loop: CASHSDTQYF. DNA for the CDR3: TGTGCCAGCCATTCGGATACGCAGTATTTT.

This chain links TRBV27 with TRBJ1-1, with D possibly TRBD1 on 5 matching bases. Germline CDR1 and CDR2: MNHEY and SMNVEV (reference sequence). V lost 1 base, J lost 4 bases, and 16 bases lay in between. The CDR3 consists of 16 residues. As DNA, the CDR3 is TGTGCCAGCAGTTTATACTCCGGGCAGGGAGCCACTGAAGCTTTCTTT. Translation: CASSLYSGQGATEAFF.

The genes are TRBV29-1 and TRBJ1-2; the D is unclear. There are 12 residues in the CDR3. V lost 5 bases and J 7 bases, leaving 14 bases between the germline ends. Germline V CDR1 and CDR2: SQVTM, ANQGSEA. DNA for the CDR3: TGCAGCGTTAACGATTGGGTTTCTGGCTACACCTTC. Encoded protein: CSVNDWVSGYTF.

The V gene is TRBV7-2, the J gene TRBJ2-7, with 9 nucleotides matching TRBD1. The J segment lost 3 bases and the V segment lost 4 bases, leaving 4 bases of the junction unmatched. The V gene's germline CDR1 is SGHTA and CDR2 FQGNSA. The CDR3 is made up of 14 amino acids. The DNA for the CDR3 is TGTGCCAGCAGCTCTGGGACAGGGAACTACGAGCAGTACTTC. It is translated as CASSSGTGNYEQYF.

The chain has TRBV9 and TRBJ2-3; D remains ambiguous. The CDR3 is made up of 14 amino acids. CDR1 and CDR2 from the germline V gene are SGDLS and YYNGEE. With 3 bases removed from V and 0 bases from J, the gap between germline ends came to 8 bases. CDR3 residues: CASSGRESTDTQYF. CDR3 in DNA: TGTGCCAGCAGCGGTAGAGAGAGCACAGATACGCAGTATTTT.

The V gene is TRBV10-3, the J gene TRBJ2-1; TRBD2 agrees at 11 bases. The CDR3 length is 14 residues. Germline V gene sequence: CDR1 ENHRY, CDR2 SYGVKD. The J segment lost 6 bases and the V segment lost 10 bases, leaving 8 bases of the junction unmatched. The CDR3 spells CASKTSGESNEQFF. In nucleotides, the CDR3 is TGTGCCAGCAAGACTAGCGGGGAGTCCAATGAGCAGTTCTTC.

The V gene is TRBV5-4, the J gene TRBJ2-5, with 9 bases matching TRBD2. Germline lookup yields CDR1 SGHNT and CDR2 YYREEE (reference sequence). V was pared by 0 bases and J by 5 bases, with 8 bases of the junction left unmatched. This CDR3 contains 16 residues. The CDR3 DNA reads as TGTGCCAGCAGCTTGGGCGGACTAGCGCCGGGGGAGACCCAGTACTTC. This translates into CASSLGGLAPGETQYF.

The CDR3 region is CASSQAPGQVSSGANVLTF. Written as DNA, the CDR3 is TGCGCCAGCAGCCAAGCTCCGGGACAGGTGAGCTCTGGGGCCAACGTCCTGACTTTC. The V and J genes are TRBV4-1 and TRBJ2-6, with 8 bases aligning to TRBD1. The CDR3 consists of 19 residues. Germline lookup yields CDR1 MGHRA and CDR2 YSYEKL. The V and J ends lost 1 base and 0 bases, in that order; junction bases with no gene match: 8.

CDR3 region: CASSFPAGTLYNEQFF. Here the CDR3 DNA reads TGTGCCAGCAGCTTTCCAGCCGGGACGCTGTACAATGAGCAGTTCTTC. The genes are TRBV11-3 and TRBJ2-1; D tentatively reads TRBD1 or TRBD2 (5 bases each). The germline V and J ends were trimmed by 3 bases and 4 bases, with 16 bases remaining between them. The CDR3 spans 16 residues. The germline V gene encodes CDR1 SGHNT and CDR2 YENEEA.

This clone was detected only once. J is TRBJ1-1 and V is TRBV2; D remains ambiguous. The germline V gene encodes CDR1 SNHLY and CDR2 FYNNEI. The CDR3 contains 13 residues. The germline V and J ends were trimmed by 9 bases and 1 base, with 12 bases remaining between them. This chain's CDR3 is CARVGRENTEAFF. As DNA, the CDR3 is TGTGCCAGAGTTGGACGGGAGAACACTGAAGCTTTCTTT.

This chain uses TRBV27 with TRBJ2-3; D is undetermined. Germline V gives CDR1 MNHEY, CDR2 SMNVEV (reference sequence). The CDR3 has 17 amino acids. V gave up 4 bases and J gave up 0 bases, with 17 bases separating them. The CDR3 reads CASSSRLSTVSTDTQYF. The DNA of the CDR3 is TGTGCCAGCAGTTCCCGATTGTCAACTGTCAGCACAGATACGCAGTATTTT.

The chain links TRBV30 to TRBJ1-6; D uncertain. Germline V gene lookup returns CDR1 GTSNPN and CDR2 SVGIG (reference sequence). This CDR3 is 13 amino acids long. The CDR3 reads CALDSRLNSPLHF. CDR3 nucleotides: TGTGCGCTGGACTCCAGATTAAATTCACCCCTCCACTTT.

The CDR3 DNA is TGTGCCAGCAGCATGGGACAGATCAACGAGCAGTACTTC. Residues: CASSMGQINEQYF. V and J are TRBV7-9 and TRBJ2-7; 7 bases line up with TRBD1. The V gene end was trimmed by 5 bases and the J gene end by 5 bases; junction bases not matched to a gene: 6. CDR3 length: 13 amino acids. Germline CDR1 is SEHNR and CDR2 is FQNEAQ (reference sequence).

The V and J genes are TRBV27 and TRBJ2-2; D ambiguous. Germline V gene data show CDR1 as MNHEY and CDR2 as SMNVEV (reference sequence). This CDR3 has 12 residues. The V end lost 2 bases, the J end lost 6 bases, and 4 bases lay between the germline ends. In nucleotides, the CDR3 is TGTGCCAGCAGTTTAGGTTCCGGGGAGCTGTTTTTT. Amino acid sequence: CASSLGSGELFF.

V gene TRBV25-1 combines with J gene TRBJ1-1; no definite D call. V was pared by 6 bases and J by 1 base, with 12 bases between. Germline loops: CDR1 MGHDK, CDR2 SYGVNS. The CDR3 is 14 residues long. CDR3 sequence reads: CASRERYSNTEAFF. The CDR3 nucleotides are TGTGCCAGCAGAGAGCGGTACTCGAACACTGAAGCTTTCTTT.

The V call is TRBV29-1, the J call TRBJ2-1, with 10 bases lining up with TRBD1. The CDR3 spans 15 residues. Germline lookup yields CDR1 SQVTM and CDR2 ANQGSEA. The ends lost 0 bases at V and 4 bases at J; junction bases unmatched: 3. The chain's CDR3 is CSVEDRDRGYNEQFF. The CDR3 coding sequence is TGCAGCGTTGAAGATCGGGACAGGGGATACAATGAGCAGTTCTTC.

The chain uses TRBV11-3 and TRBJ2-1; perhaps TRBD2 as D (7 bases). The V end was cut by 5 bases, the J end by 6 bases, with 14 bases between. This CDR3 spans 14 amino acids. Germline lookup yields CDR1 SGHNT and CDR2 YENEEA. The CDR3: CASSPLAGANEQFF. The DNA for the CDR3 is TGTGCCAGCAGCCCTCTGGCGGGGGCCAATGAGCAGTTCTTC.

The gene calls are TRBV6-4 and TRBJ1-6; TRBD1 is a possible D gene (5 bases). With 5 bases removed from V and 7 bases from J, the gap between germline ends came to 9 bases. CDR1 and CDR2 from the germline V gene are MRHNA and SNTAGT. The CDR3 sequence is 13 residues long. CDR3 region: CASSRDPNSPLHF. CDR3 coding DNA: TGTGCCAGCAGTAGGGACCCAAATTCACCCCTCCACTTT.

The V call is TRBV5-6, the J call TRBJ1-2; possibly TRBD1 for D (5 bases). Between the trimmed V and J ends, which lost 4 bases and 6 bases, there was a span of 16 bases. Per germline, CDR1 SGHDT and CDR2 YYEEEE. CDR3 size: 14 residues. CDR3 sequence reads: CASSPEDRFNGYTF. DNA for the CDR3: TGTGCCAGCAGCCCGGAAGACAGATTCAATGGCTACACCTTC.

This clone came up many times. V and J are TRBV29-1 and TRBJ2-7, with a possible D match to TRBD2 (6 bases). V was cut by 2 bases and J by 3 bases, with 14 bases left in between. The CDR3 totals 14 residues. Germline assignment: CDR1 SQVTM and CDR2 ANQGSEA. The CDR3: CSVEIRGSDYEQYF. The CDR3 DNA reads TGCAGCGTTGAAATCCGGGGGAGTGACTACGAGCAGTACTTC.

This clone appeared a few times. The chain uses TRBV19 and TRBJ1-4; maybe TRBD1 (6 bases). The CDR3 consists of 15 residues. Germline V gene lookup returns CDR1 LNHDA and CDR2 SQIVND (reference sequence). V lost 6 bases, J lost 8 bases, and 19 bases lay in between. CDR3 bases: TGTGCCAGTAGCCCAAAGGACAGCCTGAGGGAAAAACTGTTTTTT. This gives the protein CASSPKDSLREKLFF.